What follows is one TCR beta chain and its context. This clone was counted a single time. Its cognate antigen has yet to be identified. No qualities accompany the bases; no much larger clone lies one base away. Cut back by 0 bases and 4 bases, the V and J ends lie 10 bases apart. Inclusive of the bounding cysteine and phenylalanine, the CDR3 is 14 residues long. The entry retains the CDR3 DNA only, 42 bases that are in frame from base 1. CDR1 and CDR2 are drawn from the germline V gene (reference sequence): LGHDT, YNNKEL. Participants in the prospective study were aged about 18 to 89 years, lived in more than 20 United States geographic areas, and enrolled through a virtual design. In the prospective study, cohorts were assigned on the basis of participant-reported clinical history obtained from a screening survey and a study questionnaire. ImmuneRACE Cohort 3 recovered participants were defined by two consecutive negative NP/OP PCR tests, healthcare professional clearance, or symptom resolution. Each participant in the prospective study had whole blood, serum and a nasopharyngeal or oropharyngeal swab collected by mobile phlebotomists. Over a roughly 2-month period, participants in the prospective study had the option of providing additional blood draws and questionnaires. Prospective study blood samples were shipped either frozen or at room temperature before DNA extraction.

This sample is drawn from a study of blood T cell repertoires in COVID-19 (dated by TCRdb to about 2020). Regarding the complete study: Samples covering the acute and convalescent phases of COVID-19 were provided by collaborators in the United States, Italy and Spain. Where available, HLA class I and class II types were taken from metadata supplied by the sample provider and were not determined by assay-based typing. Subjects who had been exposed to COVID-19, were actively infected with it, or had recovered from it provided the deeply sampled blood TCRbeta repertoires that made up the dataset. The samples were drawn from two sources: the first 160 participants of the ongoing ImmuneRACE study, and fewer than 1,500 subjects contributed by 6 global collaborators. Sample metadata almost always included a de-identified subject ID, COVID-19 status, age in years and sex. The material from the prospective study consisted of cDNA or gDNA derived from T cells, B-cell-depleted T cells, or PBMCs. The repertoires were released in a freely available public database meant as a resource for research on the immune response to SARS-CoV-2.

TCRbeta CDR3 regions were amplified from genomic DNA using the immunoSEQ Assay, a bias-controlled multiplex PCR. The published analysis was carried out like this. The number of nucleated cells in each sample was estimated by amplification of reference gene primers within the assay. Sequence reads were collapsed and filtered to measure the absolute abundance of every unique TCRbeta CDR3 rearrangement. Productive Simpson clonality was computed per sample as the square root of Simpson's diversity index over productive rearrangements. What TCRdb holds here is the immuneACCESS table cut down to in-frame rearrangements. Part of the clones is not present; checked against another copy, under half of the missing clones reflect an unresolved V gene, and the others are unexplained. The D gene and trimming were derived from the DNA, and the V and J assignments and clone size from that table. The sample table contains 150,000 to 200,000 clones; only one count was recorded for about nine tenths of them. Of the sample, under 0.85% falls within the top ten clones.

The investigation overall reported the following: The quantity of clinical and demographic metadata differed by source and by participant and was supplied without curation.

The TCR originated in a woman between 18 and 30 years old who had recovered from COVID-19. The rearranged segments are TRBV3-1 (or the pseudogene TRBV3-2) and TRBJ2-7; no D gene can be assigned with confidence. The material sequenced was PBMCs or T cells enriched from blood (not recorded which). The CDR3 protein sequence reads: CASSQDVHTYEQYF. The nucleotide sequence is TGTGCCAGCAGCCAAGATGTCCATACTTACGAGCAGTACTTC.